Reported below is one T cell receptor beta chain. The table came from immunoSEQ multiplex PCR; TCRdb's copy has only in-frame clones and leaves some out. The profile shows fewer than 55,000 clones, about 90% of them singletons. CDR1 is SGDLS and CDR2 is YYNGEE in the germline V gene. This CDR3 has 17 residues. Trimming removed 0 bases at V and 2 bases at J, with 16 bases between. The data stem from a study of T cell changes during pregnancy in multiple sclerosis. The sequence came from a female donor with multiple sclerosis, enrolled in a pregnancy study. The sequences come from peripheral blood, collected in the first trimester of pregnancy. This chain uses TRBV9 with TRBJ2-3; D is uncertain. The CDR3 nucleotides read TGTGCCAGCAGCGTAGGATGGAGTCGATCTTTCACAGATACGCAGTATTTT. Amino acid sequence: CASSVGWSRSFTDTQYF. The variable domain in full, completed from reference TRBV9 and TRBJ2-3, reads DSGVTQTPKHLITATGQRVTLRCSPRSGDLSVYWYQQSLDQGLQFLIQYYNGEERAKGNILERFSAQQFPDLHSELNLSSLELGDSALYFCASSVGWSRSFTDTQYFGPGTRLTVL.